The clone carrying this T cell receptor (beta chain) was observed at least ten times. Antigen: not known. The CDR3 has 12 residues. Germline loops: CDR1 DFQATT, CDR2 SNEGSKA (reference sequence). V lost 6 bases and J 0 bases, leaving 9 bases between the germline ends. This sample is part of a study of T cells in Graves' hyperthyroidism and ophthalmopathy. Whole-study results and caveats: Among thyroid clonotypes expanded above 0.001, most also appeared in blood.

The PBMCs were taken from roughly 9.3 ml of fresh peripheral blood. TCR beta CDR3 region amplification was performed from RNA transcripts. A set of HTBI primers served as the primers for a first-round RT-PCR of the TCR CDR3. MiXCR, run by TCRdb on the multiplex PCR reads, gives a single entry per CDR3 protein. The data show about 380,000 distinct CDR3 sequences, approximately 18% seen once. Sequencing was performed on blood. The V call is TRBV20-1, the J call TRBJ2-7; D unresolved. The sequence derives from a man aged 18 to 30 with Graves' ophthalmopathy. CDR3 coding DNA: TGCAGTGCGACGGTTGGCTCCTACGAGCAGTACTTC. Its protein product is CSATVGSYEQYF.